The subject of this entry is one T cell receptor (beta chain). What it recognizes is unknown. CDR3 size: 16 residues. Trimming took 0 bases from V and 5 from J; bases not matched to a gene: 9. Germline assignment: CDR1 LGHNA and CDR2 YSLEER. Alongside a J-beta primer mix, a sample-barcoded 5' primer served in a second PCR lasting about 6 to 11 cycles. TCRdb itself ran the 5' RACE reads through MiXCR, one entry per CDR3 protein. The table records approximately 830,000 distinct CDR3 sequences, approximately 65% of them present only once. These data come from a study of blood T cells in healthy people across ages. Study summary: Per two T cells, template switching captured roughly one barcoded beta molecule.

Whole-study results and caveats: The study could not conclusively compare naive and antigen-experienced cells, given its unsorted PBMCs.

Donors gave around 10 milliliters of peripheral blood apiece. Samples had at least 7 million PBMCs isolated from them. Sequences were obtained from blood. This clonotype was obtained from a man aged 25 to 45 in good health. The genes are TRBV4-3 and TRBJ2-7; TRBD1 matches 8 bases. The CDR3 region is CASSQDQDRAVHEQYF. In DNA, the CDR3 is TGCGCCAGCAGCCAAGATCAGGACAGGGCAGTTCACGAGCAGTACTTC.